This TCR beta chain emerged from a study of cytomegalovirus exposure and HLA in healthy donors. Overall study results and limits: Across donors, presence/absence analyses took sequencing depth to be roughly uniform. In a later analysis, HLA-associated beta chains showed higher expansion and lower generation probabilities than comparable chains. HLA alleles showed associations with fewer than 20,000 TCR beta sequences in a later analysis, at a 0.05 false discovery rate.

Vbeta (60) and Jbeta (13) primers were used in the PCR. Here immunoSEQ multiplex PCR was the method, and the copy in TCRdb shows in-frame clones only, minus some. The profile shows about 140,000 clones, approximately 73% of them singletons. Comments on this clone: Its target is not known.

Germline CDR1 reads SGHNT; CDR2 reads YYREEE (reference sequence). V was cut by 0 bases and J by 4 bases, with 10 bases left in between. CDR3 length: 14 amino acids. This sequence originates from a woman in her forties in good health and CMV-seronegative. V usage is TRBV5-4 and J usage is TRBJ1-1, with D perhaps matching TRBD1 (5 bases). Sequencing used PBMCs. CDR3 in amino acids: CASSLAGGSTEAFF. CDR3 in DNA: TGTGCCAGCAGCTTGGCGGGGGGGAGCACTGAAGCTTTCTTT.